This T cell receptor (beta chain) derives from a study of cytomegalovirus exposure and HLA in healthy donors. PCR employed 60 Vbeta and 13 Jbeta primers. Profiling relied on immunoSEQ multiplex PCR, and the TCRdb table lists in-frame clones only, not all of them. The sample has about 240,000 clones; about 80% are singletons. CDR3 length: 15 amino acids. Trimming removed 0 bases from V and 5 bases from J; junction bases left unmatched: 3. The germline CDR1 and CDR2 sequences are LNHNV and YYDKDF (reference sequence). This clonotype originated in a woman aged 55-69 years in good health and CMV-seropositive. This chain links TRBV15 with TRBJ1-2; 10 bases align to TRBD1. Sequencing was carried out using PBMCs. This chain's CDR3 is CATSRDGTGDYGYTF. DNA of the CDR3: TGTGCCACCAGCAGAGACGGGACAGGGGATTATGGCTACACCTTC.